The subject of this entry is one T cell receptor beta chain. Its antigen is as yet unknown. The germline V gene has CDR1 LNHDA and CDR2 SQIVND (reference sequence). The CDR3 runs to 16 residues. J was trimmed by 1 base and V by 8 bases; bases with no gene match: 6. This sample is part of a study of CXCR4 blockade with PD-1 therapy in pancreatic cancer. General study results and limits: Tumor clonality averaged about 0.14 versus 0.05 in healthy blood, not predicting survival.

Measured with immunoSEQ multiplex PCR; TCRdb has only the in-frame clones, and not every one. The profile shows 15,000 or so clones, around 70% of them singletons. Sequencing was done on a sample of tumor tissue. The TCR originated in a human donor with pancreatic ductal adenocarcinoma. The chain employs TRBV19 and TRBJ2-2, with TRBD2 matching over 11 bases. The CDR3 region is CASRRGTSGNTGELFF. The CDR3 region has the DNA TGTGCCAGTCGCCGAGGGACTAGCGGGAACACCGGGGAGCTGTTTTTT.